The next 22 T cell receptor beta chains were all read from a single sample in a study of cytomegalovirus exposure and HLA in healthy donors. Primers for the PCR totalled 60 Vbeta and 13 Jbeta. Only in-frame clones appear in the TCRdb table, and some are missing; sequencing was by immunoSEQ multiplex PCR. Of approximately 110,000 clones in the sample, approximately 82% were seen once. The source material was PBMCs. These receptors originate from a man aged 25 to 40 in good health and CMV-seropositive.

The chain joins TRBV2 to TRBJ2-2; 11 nucleotides align to TRBD2. There are 14 residues in the CDR3. Germline values: CDR1 SNHLY, CDR2 FYNNEI. V shed 11 bases and J 7 bases; nucleotides not matched to a gene: 9. The CDR3 sequence: CAGSGGAPYGELFF. The CDR3 coding sequence is TGTGCCGGTAGCGGGGGGGCCCCGTACGGGGAGCTGTTTTTT. Supplemented by reference TRBV2 and TRBJ2-2, the full variable domain reads EPEVTQTPSHQVTQMGQEVILRCVPISNHLYFYWYRQILGQKVEFLVSFYNNEISEKSEIFDDQFSVERPDGSNFTLKIRSTKLEDSAMYFCAGSGGAPYGELFFGEGSRLTVL.

V is TRBV15 and J is TRBJ2-1, with TRBD2 matching over 7 bases. Germline-derived CDR1 and CDR2 are LNHNV and YYDKDF (reference sequence). The CDR3 runs 14 residues. V shed 5 bases and J 2 bases; nucleotides not matched to a gene: 3. The CDR3 DNA sequence: TGTGCCACCAGCGCTACTAGCGCCTACAATGAGCAGTTCTTC. Translated, it gives CATSATSAYNEQFF.

This clone was observed a single time. The rearrangement uses TRBV5-1 and TRBJ2-7; 9 bases map to TRBD1. Germline lookup yields CDR1 SGHRS and CDR2 YFSETQ. This CDR3 is built from 15 residues. With V trimmed by 4 bases and J by 0 bases, 5 bases remained unmatched. DNA for the CDR3: TGCGCCAGCAGCCCCGGACAGGGGAGCTCCTACGAGCAGTACTTC. Translation: CASSPGQGSSYEQYF.

This chain connects TRBV9 to TRBJ1-2; TRBD1 matches 9 bases. V was clipped by 3 bases and J by 11 bases; unmatched bases: 5. Per germline, CDR1 SGDLS and CDR2 YYNGEE. This CDR3 spans 12 amino acids. For the CDR3, the DNA is TGTGCCAGCAGCGCGGACAGGGGAAAGTACACCTTC. Translated, it gives CASSADRGKYTF.

As regards this clone: The conserved phenylalanine or tryptophan is not found at the CDR3 terminus, so this likely reflects a read error. This chain joins TRBV10-3 and TRBJ2-2, with D maybe TRBD2 (6 bases). CDR1 is ENHRY, CDR2 SYGVKD, per germline. Trimming took 10 bases from V and 4 from J, leaving 19 bases between them. This CDR3 contains 15 residues. The chain's CDR3 is CATSFGGALTGELFS. The CDR3 nucleotides are TGTGCCACCTCCTTCGGAGGGGCCCTCACCGGGGAGCTGTTTTCT.

This clone was counted a single time. One junction end does not reproduce the germline sequence, and a read error may be involved. The chain joins TRBV9 to TRBJ2-3, with TRBD1 identical over 7 bases. In germline, CDR1 is SGDLS, CDR2 YYNGEE. This CDR3 has 13 residues. CDR3 in amino acids: CASSATGTATQYF. The CDR3, as DNA: TGTGCCAGCAGCGCTACAGGGACAGCTACGCAGTATTTT.

J is TRBJ1-5 and V is TRBV19; TRBD1 aligns across 7 bases. Germline V gene data show CDR1 as LNHDA and CDR2 as SQIVND (reference sequence). V was clipped by 3 bases and J by 5 bases; unmatched bases: 7. This CDR3 is 15 amino acids long. Here the CDR3 DNA reads TGTGCCAGTAGTATTGGGACAGATTCTGATCAGCCCCAGCATTTT. The encoded protein is CASSIGTDSDQPQHF.

The chain uses TRBV28 and TRBJ2-7; 9 nucleotides line up with TRBD1. V lost 3 bases to trimming and J lost 5 bases; unmatched junction nucleotides: 5. Germline assignment: CDR1 MDHEN and CDR2 SYDVKM. The CDR3 loop spans 14 amino acids. The CDR3 DNA is TGTGCCAGCAGTTTCACAGGGGGCATCGACGAGCAGTACTTC. It is translated as CASSFTGGIDEQYF. Looking up the rest from reference TRBV28 and TRBJ2-7 gives the full variable domain: DVKVTQSSRYLVKRTGEKVFLECVQDMDHENMFWYRQDPGLGLRLIYFSYDVKMKEKGDIPEGYSVSREKKERFSLILESASTNQTSMYLCASSFTGGIDEQYFGPGTRLTVT.

This chain uses TRBV11-2 with TRBJ2-1, with 11 bases lining up with TRBD2. With V trimmed by 1 base and J by 7 bases, 6 bases remained unmatched. This CDR3 region has 16 residues. Per germline, CDR1 SGHAT and CDR2 FQNNGV. For the CDR3, the DNA is TGTGCCAGCAGCTTAGTAGCACTAGCGGGAGTAAATGAGCAGTTCTTC. It translates to CASSLVALAGVNEQFF. Drawing the rest from reference TRBV11-2 and TRBJ2-1, the complete variable domain is EAGVAQSPRYKIIEKRQSVAFWCNPISGHATLYWYQQILGQGPKLLIQFQNNGVVDDSQLPKDRFSAERLKGVDSTLKIQPAKLEDSAVYLCASSLVALAGVNEQFFGPGTRLTVL.

The chain carries TRBV11-2 and TRBJ2-7; D is undetermined. The CDR3 covers 13 residues. The V gene's germline CDR1 is SGHAT and CDR2 FQNNGV. CDR3 sequence: CVCKQKAAYEQYV. CDR3 bases: TGTGTTTGCAAGCAGAAGGCGGCATACGAGCAGTACGTC.

The J gene is TRBJ1-6, the V gene TRBV30, with TRBD1 identical over 9 bases. The V gene's germline CDR1 is GTSNPN and CDR2 SVGIG (reference sequence). V lost 3 bases to trimming and J lost 7 bases; unmatched junction nucleotides: 1. The CDR3 is 13 amino acids. CDR3 in amino acids: CAWSGTGNSPLHF. CDR3 bases: TGTGCCTGGAGCGGGACAGGGAATTCACCCCTCCACTTT.

This chain joins TRBV5-4 and TRBJ1-2, with D tentatively TRBD1 (6 bases). This CDR3 spans 16 amino acids. Looked up from germline, CDR1 is SGHNT and CDR2 is YYREEE (reference sequence). V was cut by 0 bases and J by 6 bases, with 18 bases left in between. CDR3 bases: TGTGCCAGCAGCTTGGGCTGGGAGGGGGGAAAGGATGGCTACACCTTC. Protein product: CASSLGWEGGKDGYTF. Together with reference TRBV5-4 and TRBJ1-2, the CDR3 gives the full variable domain: ETGVTQSPTHLIKTRGQQVTLRCSSQSGHNTVSWYQQALGQGPQFIFQYYREEENGRGNFPPRFSGLQFPNYSSELNVNALELDDSALYLCASSLGWEGGKDGYTFGSGTRLTVV.

The CDR3 nucleotides are TGTGCCATCAGTGACCAGGACAGGGCGGGTGAAAAACTGTTTTTT. This codes for CAISDQDRAGEKLFF. V and J are TRBV10-3 and TRBJ1-4; TRBD1 agrees at 8 bases. Trimming cost V 3 bases and J 7 bases; bases outside gene matches: 7. The CDR3 has 15 amino acids. Germline CDR1 is ENHRY and CDR2 is SYGVKD.

V is TRBV18 and J is TRBJ1-1; D remains unclear. The germline V and J ends were trimmed by 2 bases and 5 bases, with 12 bases remaining between them. The CDR3 runs to 14 residues. Germline CDR1 is KGHSH and CDR2 is LQKENI. CDR3 nucleotides: TGTGCCAGCTCACCAAGGCCGGGTAAGACTGAAGCTTTCTTT. This sequence encodes CASSPRPGKTEAFF.

The V gene is TRBV4-1, the J gene TRBJ2-5, with 7 bases matching TRBD1. The V gene's germline CDR1 is MGHRA and CDR2 YSYEKL. The trim removed 3 bases at V and 3 bases at J, leaving 7 bases unmatched. This CDR3 is 15 amino acids long. CDR3 in amino acids: CASSHPDREKETQYF. CDR3 DNA sequence: TGCGCCAGCAGCCACCCCGACAGGGAGAAAGAGACCCAGTACTTC.

The J gene is TRBJ1-5, the V gene TRBV5-8; tentatively, D is TRBD1 (6 bases). The CDR3 contains 18 residues. The germline CDR1 and CDR2 sequences are SGHTS and YDEGEE. The ends were cut back, 0 bases at V and 5 bases at J, with 21 bases in the middle. In nucleotides, the CDR3 is TGTGCCAGCAGCTTGGAATACGGTATGGGGGCCCCTGATCAGCCCCAGCATTTT. The encoded protein is CASSLEYGMGAPDQPQHF.

The gene calls are TRBV27 and TRBJ2-7; 11 nucleotides align to TRBD2. Losses at the gene ends were 6 bases for V and 4 bases for J; bases not matched to a gene: 5. Per germline, CDR1 MNHEY and CDR2 SMNVEV (reference sequence). CDR3 length equals 14 residues. The CDR3 is CASSYSGRAYEQYV. The DNA of the CDR3 is TGTGCCAGCAGCTATAGCGGGAGGGCATACGAGCAGTACGTC.

The chain couples TRBV28 to TRBJ1-6, with 8 positions matching TRBD1. Trimming cost V 6 bases and J 3 bases; bases outside gene matches: 10. The germline gives CDR1 MDHEN, CDR2 SYDVKM. CDR3 length: 17 amino acids. Written as DNA, the CDR3 is TGTGCCAGCAGGGACGGACAGGGAGCACTCTATAATTCACCCCTCCACTTT. Translating gives CASRDGQGALYNSPLHF. Using reference TRBV28 and TRBJ1-6 for the parts outside the CDR3, the full variable domain is DVKVTQSSRYLVKRTGEKVFLECVQDMDHENMFWYRQDPGLGLRLIYFSYDVKMKEKGDIPEGYSVSREKKERFSLILESASTNQTSMYLCASRDGQGALYNSPLHFGNGTRLTVT.

The chain uses TRBV4-1 and TRBJ1-3; TRBD1 matches at 8 bases. The CDR3 runs 16 residues. The germline V gene has CDR1 MGHRA and CDR2 YSYEKL. Losses at the gene ends were 3 bases for V and 2 bases for J; bases not matched to a gene: 6. The CDR3 here is CASSQHTRGPGNTIYF. The CDR3 DNA follows: TGCGCCAGCAGCCAGCACACCAGGGGGCCTGGAAACACCATATATTTT.

This chain uses TRBV5-4 with TRBJ2-2; TRBD1 might be the D (5 bases). Looked up from germline, CDR1 is SGHNT and CDR2 is YYREEE (reference sequence). The CDR3 contains 15 residues. Trimming cost V 0 bases and J 4 bases, with 10 bases left between them. The DNA for the CDR3 is TGTGCCAGCAGCTTGGACCCAAGGGGCACCGGGGAGCTGTTTTTT. Translating gives CASSLDPRGTGELFF.

V usage is TRBV18 and J usage is TRBJ1-5, with D uncertain. The CDR3 loop spans 14 amino acids. Between the trimmed V and J ends, which lost 1 base and 3 bases, there was a span of 7 bases. Germline V lookup: CDR1 KGHSH, CDR2 LQKENI. CDR3 sequence reads: CASSPRPINQPQHF. The CDR3 DNA sequence: TGTGCCAGCTCACCACGGCCCATCAATCAGCCCCAGCATTTT.

The genes are TRBV19 and TRBJ2-3; D perhaps matches TRBD1 (6 bases). This CDR3 has 15 residues. V lost 6 bases to trimming and J lost 1 base, with 14 bases between them. The germline CDR1 and CDR2 sequences are LNHDA and SQIVND (reference sequence). The CDR3 region is CASRPDSLRTDTQYF. The DNA of the CDR3 is TGTGCCAGTAGACCGGACAGCTTACGCACAGATACGCAGTATTTT.